A selection of T cell receptor beta chains follows, all from one sample in a study of memory CD4+ T cells and cytomegalovirus serostatus. TCRdb keeps only in-frame clones here, not all; method: immunoSEQ multiplex PCR. The sample has about 27,000 clones, 70% to 80% seen once. The sequencing sample was made of memory CD4+ T cells from blood. All receptors come from an adult in good health and CMV-seronegative. CDR3s include the opening cysteine and the closing phenylalanine or tryptophan. D genes are given only for firm matches. A row's size may be missing; if present it is once, few, many or a size class.

>TRBV28|few|TRBJ1-6|NA
CASSFLHRSNSPLHF
TGTGCCAGCAGTTTCCTCCACCGTAGTAATTCACCCCTCCACTTT
>TRBV7-2|few|TRBJ1-1|NA
CASSLGLKAAEAFF
TGTGCCAGCAGCCTCGGACTTAAGGCGGCTGAAGCTTTCTTT
>TRBV4-1|NA|TRBJ1-2|NA
CASSQEASGDFYGYTF
TGCGCCAGCAGCCAAGAGGCATCAGGGGATTTCTATGGCTACACCTTC
>TRBV30|few|TRBJ1-2|TRBD1
CAWSGDREASTF
TGTGCCTGGAGTGGAGACAGGGAAGCCTCCACCTTC
>TRBV19|NA|TRBJ1-2|NA
CASRWGSSSGYTF
TGTGCCAGTAGATGGGGGAGTTCCAGTGGCTACACCTTC
>TRBV7-8|NA|TRBJ1-4|TRBD1
CASSAQGATNEKLFF
TGTGCCAGCAGCGCACAGGGGGCAACTAATGAAAAACTGTTTTTT
>TRBV9|NA|TRBJ2-1|NA
CASSGHYNEQFF
TGTGCCAGCAGCGGACATTACAATGAGCAGTTCTTC
>TRBV29-1|NA|TRBJ2-1|NA
CSVGSHEQFF
TGCAGCGTTGGTTCCCATGAGCAGTTCTTC
>TRBV18|NA|TRBJ1-2|NA
CASSPTGFTYYGYTF
TGTGCCAGCTCACCCACAGGGTTTACTTACTATGGCTACACCTTC
>TRBV7-2|NA|TRBJ1-2|NA
CASSLALTEMGYTF
TGTGCCAGCAGCTTAGCACTGACGGAAATGGGCTACACCTTC